Below are 20 T cell receptor beta chains sequenced from a single sample in a study of tumor and adjacent non-tumor tissue in lung cancer. The template was RNA from unsorted bulk tissue. TCRbeta libraries were built with three rounds of nested PCR, modified from ARM-PCR. One entry per CDR3 protein, called by TCRdb with MiXCR from the multiplex PCR reads. The profile shows over 110,000 distinct CDR3 sequences, approximately 66% of them singletons. Material: lung tumor tissue. Every receptor here comes from a man between 60 and 75 years old with small cell lung cancer.

Regarding this clonotype: This may stem from a read error, because a much larger clone lies one nucleotide away. CDR3 residues: CASSLRGNTPLHF. CDR3 bases: TGTGCCAGCAGTTTAAGAGGAAATACACCCCTCCACTTT. The chain uses TRBV12-3 or TRBV12-4 and TRBJ1-6; no clear D gene. Trimming shortened V by 2 bases and J by 11 bases, and 10 bases separated the two germline ends. The CDR3 has 13 residues.

As concerns this clonotype: A much more abundant neighbour one base away suggests this may be a read error. This chain connects TRBV6-6 to TRBJ1-2; D not resolved. The CDR3 extends over 12 amino acids. Germline V gene data show CDR1 as MNHNY and CDR2 as SVGAGI (reference sequence). V was shortened by 9 bases and J by 5 bases, with 13 bases between the two germline ends. CDR3 in amino acids: CASSEIAYGYTF. DNA for the CDR3: TGTGCCAGTTCGGAGATAGCTTATGGCTACACCTTC.

This clonotype has just one count. The missing conserved phenylalanine or tryptophan at the end of this CDR3 makes a read error likely. The chain joins TRBV20-1 to TRBJ2-1; D is undetermined. V lost 5 bases, J lost 8 bases, and 10 bases lay in between. Germline V gene lookup returns CDR1 DFQATT and CDR2 SNEGSKA (reference sequence). The CDR3 has 11 residues. The CDR3 sequence: CSALLSDEQFL. For the CDR3, the DNA is TGCAGTGCTTTACTATCGGATGAGCAGTTCCTC.

This clonotype has a single count. A single base separates this from a much larger clone, so it may be a read error. The chain joins TRBV12-3 or TRBV12-4 to TRBJ2-5; D is unresolved. The V gene lost 6 bases and the J gene lost 3 bases, with 11 bases spanning the gap. The CDR3 loop spans 13 amino acids. The CDR3 region is CASRLSWEETQYF. CDR3 sequence (DNA): TGTGCCAGCAGGCTCTCATGGGAAGAGACCCAGTACTTC.

This clonotype has only one observation. The rearrangement links TRBV6-5 to TRBJ2-7, with D tentatively TRBD1 or TRBD2 (5 bases each). The germline gives CDR1 MNHEY, CDR2 SVGAGI. The CDR3 covers 15 residues. This chain's CDR3 is CDSSWGIAPGYEQYV. CDR3 bases: TGTGACAGCAGTTGGGGGATAGCGCCAGGCTACGAGCAGTACGTC.

The rearrangement links TRBV6-1 to TRBJ1-1, with D possibly matching TRBD1 (5 bases). The length of the CDR3 is 12 residues. Germline assignment: CDR1 MNHNS and CDR2 SASEGT. The CDR3 is CASYRGRTEAFF. For the CDR3, the DNA is TGTGCTAGCTACCGGGGCAGGACTGAAGCTTTCTTT.

With respect to this clonotype: An end of the junction does not agree with germline; a read error may underlie this. The V gene is TRBV6-6, the J gene TRBJ1-1, with a possible D match to TRBD1 (5 bases). Looked up from germline, CDR1 is MNHNY and CDR2 is SVGAGI (reference sequence). The CDR3 is 14 residues long. The CDR3 spells CTSSYNWDGTEAFF. The CDR3 DNA sequence: TGTACCAGCAGTTATAATTGGGACGGGACTGAAGCTTTCTTT.

Regarding this clonotype: Given a much more abundant clone one base away, this may be a read error. No conserved phenylalanine or tryptophan ends this CDR3, so it is likely a read error. This chain uses TRBV29-1 with TRBJ2-3; 9 nucleotides line up with TRBD1. The junction had 17 bases not matched to a gene; V was cut back by 8 bases and J by 8 bases. The germline V gene has CDR1 SQVTM and CDR2 ANQGSEA. The CDR3 has 15 residues. CDR3 sequence: CSTTPPGQGRGTQYL. The DNA of the CDR3 is TGCAGCACCACTCCTCCGGGACAGGGCCGTGGTACGCAGTATCTT.

About this clonotype itself: The CDR3 does not close with the conserved phenylalanine or tryptophan, likely indicating a read error. V usage is TRBV20-1 and J usage is TRBJ1-2, with D uncertain. The germline CDR1 and CDR2 sequences are DFQATT and SNEGSKA (reference sequence). The CDR3 totals 15 residues. V was trimmed by 2 bases and J by 4 bases, leaving 17 bases between them. In DNA, the CDR3 is TGCAGTGCTAGATCCTCCCAGTCCAGGATCTATGGCTACACCCTC. Amino acids: CSARSSQSRIYGYTL.

On this clonotype itself: Germline and junction disagree at one end, which may indicate a read error. The CDR3, as DNA: TGTGCCTACCTCAGCGGGAGGTTGGGCACTGAAGCTTCCTTT. Its protein product is CAYLSGRLGTEASF. J is TRBJ1-1 and V is TRBV30, with D uncertain. This CDR3 has 14 residues. Germline CDR1 GTSNPN, CDR2 SVGIG (reference sequence).

This clonotype showed up just once. The junction differs from germline at one of its ends, possibly a read error. The rearrangement uses TRBV7-9 and TRBJ1-1, with D possibly being TRBD1 (5 bases). Germline loops: CDR1 SEHNR, CDR2 FQNEAQ (reference sequence). The CDR3 length is 13 residues. The CDR3 spells CVSSSQVYSEAFF. CDR3 nucleotides: TGTGTCAGCAGCTCACAGGTGTATAGTGAAGCTTTCTTT.

V is TRBV6-1 and J is TRBJ1-2; 7 bases line up with TRBD1. Trimming cost V 2 bases and J 4 bases; bases outside gene matches: 4. Germline assignment: CDR1 MNHNS and CDR2 SASEGT. The CDR3 sequence is 14 residues long. CDR3 nucleotides: TGTGCCAGCAGTGAAATGACAGGGTCCTATGGCTACACCTTC. Amino acids: CASSEMTGSYGYTF.

In the case of this clonotype: The junction departs from the called germline gene at one end, perhaps through a read error. The chain has TRBV29-1 and TRBJ1-3; 7 nucleotides line up with TRBD1. This CDR3 has 12 amino acids. Germline-derived CDR1 and CDR2 are SQVTM and ANQGSEA. CDR3 DNA sequence: TGCAGCACTGGACAGGCTGGAAACACCACATATTTT. The encoded protein is CSTGQAGNTTYF.

The chain joins TRBV4-2 to TRBJ1-1; unclear D gene. The CDR3 contains 14 residues. The ends were cut back, 1 base at V and 4 bases at J, with 10 bases in the middle. Germline CDR1 is LGHNA and CDR2 is YNFKEQ. DNA for the CDR3: TGTGCCAGCAGCCAAGGGACGGAGATCACTGAAGCTTTCTTT. It yields the protein CASSQGTEITEAFF.

This clonotype showed up just once. A read error may explain this, as a much larger clone is one base away. J is TRBJ2-3 and V is TRBV5-4, with 8 nucleotides matching TRBD2. Germline V lookup: CDR1 SGHNT, CDR2 YYREEE (reference sequence). This CDR3 spans 15 amino acids. CDR3 residues: CASSSGLAGTDMQYF. The CDR3 DNA reads TGTGCCAGCAGCTCGGGCCTAGCGGGCACAGATATGCAGTATTTT.

Regarding this clonotype: One end of the junction fails to match germline, which may point to a read error. This chain uses TRBV11-2 with TRBJ2-1; 9 bases align to TRBD1. This CDR3 region has 13 residues. Per the germline V gene, CDR1 is SGHAT and CDR2 is FQNNGV. CDR3 DNA: TGTGCCGGCAGCCGGGACAGGGACGATGAGCAGTTCTTC. Amino acid sequence: CAGSRDRDDEQFF.

Details on this clonotype: Being one base from a much bigger clone, this may be a read error. The J gene is TRBJ1-6, the V gene TRBV6-6; no firm D call. The V gene's germline CDR1 is MNHNY and CDR2 SVGAGI (reference sequence). There are 12 residues in the CDR3. DNA for the CDR3: TGTGCCTGCAGCCTACAGTCTTCACCCCTCCACTTT. Its protein is CACSLQSSPLHF.

A remark on this clonotype: With a much larger clone just one base away, this may be a read error. This chain joins TRBV20-1 and TRBJ2-7; perhaps TRBD2 as D (5 bases). With 3 bases removed from V and 2 bases from J, the gap between germline ends came to 14 bases. Germline values: CDR1 DFQATT, CDR2 SNEGSKA (reference sequence). This CDR3 contains 14 residues. The DNA of the CDR3 is TGCAGTGCTAGTTTAGCGAGATCCCCCTACGAGCAGTACTTC. It is translated as CSASLARSPYEQYF.

The chain recombines TRBV20-1 with TRBJ2-3; 8 nucleotides align to TRBD2. V was clipped by 6 bases and J by 4 bases; unmatched bases: 12. Germline V gene data show CDR1 as DFQATT and CDR2 as SNEGSKA (reference sequence). This CDR3 spans 15 amino acids. The CDR3 sequence is CSASGGLADADTQYF. The CDR3 DNA reads as TGCAGTGCCTCGGGAGGGCTAGCGGATGCAGATACGCAGTATTTT.

With respect to this clonotype: The junction differs from germline at one of its ends, possibly a read error. The J gene is TRBJ2-3, the V gene TRBV11-2; D might be TRBD1 or TRBD2, each matching 8 bases. The CDR3 is made up of 17 amino acids. Germline values: CDR1 SGHAT, CDR2 FQNNGV. The CDR3 sequence is CASSSRGSGKGTGTQYF. CDR3 DNA sequence: TGTGCCAGCAGCTCCCGTGGTAGCGGGAAGGGGACAGGTACGCAGTATTTT.